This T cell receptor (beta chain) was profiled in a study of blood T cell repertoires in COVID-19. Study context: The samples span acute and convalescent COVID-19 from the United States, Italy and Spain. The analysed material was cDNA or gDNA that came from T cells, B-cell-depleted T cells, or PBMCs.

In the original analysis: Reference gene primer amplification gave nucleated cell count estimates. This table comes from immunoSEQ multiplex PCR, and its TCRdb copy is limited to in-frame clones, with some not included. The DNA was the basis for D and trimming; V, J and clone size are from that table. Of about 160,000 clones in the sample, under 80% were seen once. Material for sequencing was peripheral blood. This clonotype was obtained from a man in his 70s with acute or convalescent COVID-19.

CDR3 in DNA: TGTGCCTCCCTAAGCGGGGAAGAGGTTGTAGCTTTCTTT. Its translation: CASLSGEEVVAFF. The rearrangement joins TRBV6-6 to TRBJ1-1; D gene unclear. V shed 11 bases and J shed 10 bases, with 23 bases lying between them. In germline, CDR1 is MNHNY, CDR2 SVGAGI (reference sequence). The CDR3 is made up of 13 amino acids.